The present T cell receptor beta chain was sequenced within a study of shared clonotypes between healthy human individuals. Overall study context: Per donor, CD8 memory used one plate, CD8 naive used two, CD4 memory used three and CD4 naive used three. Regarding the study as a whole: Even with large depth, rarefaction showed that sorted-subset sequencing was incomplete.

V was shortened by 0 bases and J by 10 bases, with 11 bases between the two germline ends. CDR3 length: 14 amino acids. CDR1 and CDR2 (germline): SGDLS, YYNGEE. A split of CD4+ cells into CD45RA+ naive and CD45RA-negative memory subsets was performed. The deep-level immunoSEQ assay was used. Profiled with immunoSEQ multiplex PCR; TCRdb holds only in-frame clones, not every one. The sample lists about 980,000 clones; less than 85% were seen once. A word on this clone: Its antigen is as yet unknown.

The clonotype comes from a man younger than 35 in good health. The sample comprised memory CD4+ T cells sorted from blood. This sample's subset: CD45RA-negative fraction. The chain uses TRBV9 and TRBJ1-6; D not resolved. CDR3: CASSVDEARSPLHF. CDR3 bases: TGTGCCAGCAGCGTAGATGAGGCCAGATCACCCCTCCACTTT.